The present entry profiles one TCR beta chain with its context. The specificity of this receptor is unknown. No base qualities exist here, and no much larger clone lies one base off it. These data come from a study of blood T cell repertoires in COVID-19 (dated by TCRdb to 2018 to 2020). For the wider study: Collaborator samples came from the United States, Italy and Spain and covered acute and convalescent phases of COVID-19. The prospective study material was composed of cDNA or gDNA derived from T cells, B-cell-depleted T cells, or PBMCs. Deeply sampled blood TCRbeta repertoires from subjects exposed to, actively infected with, or recovered from COVID-19 were included in the dataset. The repertoires were released in a freely available public database intended as a resource for research on the immune response to SARS-CoV-2. The samples were drawn from two sources: the first 160 participants of the ongoing ImmuneRACE study, and some 1,300 subjects contributed by 6 global collaborators. Sample metadata almost always included a de-identified subject ID, COVID-19 status, age in years and sex. HLA class I and class II types, where available, came from metadata supplied by the sample provider rather than from assay-based typing.

Another Seattle source contributed samples from volunteer blood donors who had recovered from COVID-19. The collaborating institutions used their own protocols to collect whole blood in K2EDTA tubes. For TCRbeta analysis, collaborators shipped samples as frozen whole blood, isolated PBMCs, or DNA extracted from either of those sample types. Deletion took 3 bases off V and 8 bases off J, with a span of 13 bases between the germline ends. The germline V gene gives CDR1 as MNHEY and CDR2 as SVGAGI. Its CDR3 holds 14 amino acids, cysteine through phenylalanine. The DNA shown is the 42-base CDR3, in frame from base 1. Overall study outcomes, separate from this receptor: Clinical and demographic metadata were provided uncurated, with the amount varying by source and participant.

TCRbeta CDR3 regions were amplified from genomic DNA by means of the immunoSEQ Assay, a bias-controlled multiplex PCR. In the source study's methods: Nucleated cell counts per sample were estimated from amplification of reference gene primers within the assay. To quantify the absolute abundance of each unique TCRbeta CDR3 rearrangement, sequence reads were collapsed and filtered. For each sample, productive Simpson clonality was calculated as the square root of Simpson's diversity index across productive rearrangements. In its TCRdb copy, this immuneACCESS table keeps in-frame sequences only and misses some clones. Where compared with another copy, unresolved V genes explain less than half of these, and the others have no known cause. The DNA gave D and trimming, while V, J and clone size come from that table. The sample includes 200,000 to 300,000 clones, with 86% observed a single time. The ten largest clones take up approximately 9.8% of the sample.

The source of this sequence is a man aged 35-49 years who had recovered from COVID-19. The chain employs TRBV6-5 and TRBJ1-4; the D gene remains uncertain. Sequences were obtained from peripheral blood. The CDR3 reads CASSYIPTQEKLFF. The nucleotide sequence is TGTGCCAGCAGTTATATACCGACTCAGGAAAAACTGTTTTTT.